This TCR beta chain was sequenced for a study of blood T cells in healthy people across ages. Whole-study context: T cells yielded about one barcoded beta molecule per two cells through template switching. Study observations and caveats: Age showed a roughly linear inverse relationship with TCR beta diversity per million T cells. Estimates drawn from one million T cells were deemed to understate diversity. Unsorted PBMCs prevented conclusive naive versus antigen-experienced comparison.

Looked up from germline, CDR1 is MDHEN and CDR2 is SYDVKM. V was shortened by 4 bases and J by 12 bases, with 16 bases between the two germline ends. This CDR3 is 12 amino acids long. Details on this clonotype: What it recognizes is unknown.

For the second PCR, which ran for 7 to 11 cycles, a sample-barcoded 5' primer and a J-beta primer mix were used. One entry per CDR3 protein results from TCRdb running MiXCR on the 5' RACE reads. The sample has about 1.5 million distinct CDR3 sequences, around 40% seen once. The sequence came from a woman aged 18-30 years in good health. The chain carries TRBV28 and TRBJ2-7, with D possibly being TRBD2 (6 bases). Specimen: blood. CDR3 nucleotides: TGTGCCAGCAGTTCCGGGACTGCCCGGAGGTACTTC. Encoded protein: CASSSGTARRYF. Combining the CDR3 with reference TRBV28 and TRBJ2-7 gives the whole variable domain DVKVTQSSRYLVKRTGEKVFLECVQDMDHENMFWYRQDPGLGLRLIYFSYDVKMKEKGDIPEGYSVSREKKERFSLILESASTNQTSMYLCASSSGTARRYFGPGTRLTVT.